This T cell receptor beta chain was recovered during a study of CD4 T cells in relation to SARS-CoV-2 and coronaviruses. Study results and caveats: According to naive versus memory sequencing, detected responses are memory recall, not newly primed. This crossreactivity analysis covered spike protein alone, no other viral proteins.

A note on this clone: No antigen is known for it.

V gave up 10 bases and J gave up 4 bases, with 20 bases separating them. Germline V lookup: CDR1 LNHDA, CDR2 SQIVND (reference sequence). The CDR3 is 15 residues long. Sequencing was performed with immunoSEQ multiplex PCR; in TCRdb, only in-frame clones are kept and a portion is missing. This table holds 43,000 or so clones, almost 85% found once. The sample was naive CD4+ T cells from PBMCs, cultured in vitro. Subset of the sample: naive CD4+ T cells isolated by negative enrichment. The receptor was derived from an adult with COVID-19. The chain links TRBV19 to TRBJ2-1, with a tentative D call TRBD1 (6 bases). This CDR3 is CATTMGAPGYNEQFF. The CDR3 DNA reads TGTGCCACTACAATGGGGGCCCCGGGGTACAATGAGCAGTTCTTC.